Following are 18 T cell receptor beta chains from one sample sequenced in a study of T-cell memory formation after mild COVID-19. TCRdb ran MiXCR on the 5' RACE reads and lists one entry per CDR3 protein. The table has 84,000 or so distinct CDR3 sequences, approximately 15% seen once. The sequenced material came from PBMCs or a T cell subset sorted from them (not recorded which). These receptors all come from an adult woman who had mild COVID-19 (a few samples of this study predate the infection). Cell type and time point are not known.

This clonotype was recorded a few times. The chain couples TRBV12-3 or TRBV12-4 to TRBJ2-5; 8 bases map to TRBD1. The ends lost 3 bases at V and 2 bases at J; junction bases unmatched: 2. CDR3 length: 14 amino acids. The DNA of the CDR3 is TGTGCCAGCAGTTTGTGGGACAGGCAAGAGACCCAGTACTTC. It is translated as CASSLWDRQETQYF.

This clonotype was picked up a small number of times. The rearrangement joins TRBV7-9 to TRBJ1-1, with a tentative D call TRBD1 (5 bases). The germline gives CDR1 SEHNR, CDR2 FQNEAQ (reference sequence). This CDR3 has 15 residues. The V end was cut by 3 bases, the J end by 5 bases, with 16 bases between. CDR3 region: CASSFEGPPGTEAFF. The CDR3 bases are TGTGCCAGCAGCTTCGAGGGACCGCCGGGGACTGAAGCTTTCTTT.

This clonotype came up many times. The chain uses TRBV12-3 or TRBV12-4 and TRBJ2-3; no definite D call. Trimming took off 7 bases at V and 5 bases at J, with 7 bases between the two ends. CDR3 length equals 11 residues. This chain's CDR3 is CASTLRDTQYF. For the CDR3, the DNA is TGTGCCAGCACCCTCCGAGATACGCAGTATTTT.

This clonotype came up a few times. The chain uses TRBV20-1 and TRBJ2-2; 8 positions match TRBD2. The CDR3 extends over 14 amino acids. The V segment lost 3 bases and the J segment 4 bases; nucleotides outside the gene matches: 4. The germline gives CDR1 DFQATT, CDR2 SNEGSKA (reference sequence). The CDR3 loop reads CSARGREGTGELFF. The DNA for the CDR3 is TGCAGTGCTAGGGGCCGGGAGGGCACCGGGGAGCTGTTTTTT.

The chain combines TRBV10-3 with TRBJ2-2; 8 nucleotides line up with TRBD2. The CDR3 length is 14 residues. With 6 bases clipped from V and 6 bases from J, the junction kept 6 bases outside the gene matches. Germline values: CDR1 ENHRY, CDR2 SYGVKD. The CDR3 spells CAIRGAGAAGELFF. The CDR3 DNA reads TGTGCCATCAGGGGAGCGGGAGCGGCCGGGGAGCTGTTTTTT.

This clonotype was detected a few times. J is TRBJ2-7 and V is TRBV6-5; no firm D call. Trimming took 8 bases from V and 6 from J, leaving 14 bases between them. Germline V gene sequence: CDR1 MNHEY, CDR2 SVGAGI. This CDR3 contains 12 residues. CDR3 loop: CASRDPASEQYF. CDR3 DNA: TGTGCCAGCCGAGACCCAGCCTCCGAGCAGTACTTC.

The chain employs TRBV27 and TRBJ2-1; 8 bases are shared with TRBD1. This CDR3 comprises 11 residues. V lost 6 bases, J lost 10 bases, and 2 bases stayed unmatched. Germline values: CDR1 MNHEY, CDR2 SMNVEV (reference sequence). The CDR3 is CASSTGGEQFF. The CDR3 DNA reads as TGTGCCAGCAGCACAGGGGGAGAGCAGTTCTTC.

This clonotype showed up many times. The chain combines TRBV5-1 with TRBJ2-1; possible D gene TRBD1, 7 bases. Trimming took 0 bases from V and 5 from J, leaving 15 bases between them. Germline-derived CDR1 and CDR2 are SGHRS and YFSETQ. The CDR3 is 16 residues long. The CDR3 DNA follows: TGCGCCAGCAGCTTGGGCGGCGGGACAGTTAACAATGAGCAGTTCTTC. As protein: CASSLGGGTVNNEQFF.

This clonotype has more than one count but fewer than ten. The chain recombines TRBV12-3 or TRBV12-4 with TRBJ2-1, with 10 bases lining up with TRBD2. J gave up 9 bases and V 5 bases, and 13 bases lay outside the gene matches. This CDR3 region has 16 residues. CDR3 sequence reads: CASSPPSLAGVGEQFF. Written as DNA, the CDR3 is TGTGCCAGCAGTCCCCCTTCCCTAGCGGGAGTAGGTGAGCAGTTCTTC.

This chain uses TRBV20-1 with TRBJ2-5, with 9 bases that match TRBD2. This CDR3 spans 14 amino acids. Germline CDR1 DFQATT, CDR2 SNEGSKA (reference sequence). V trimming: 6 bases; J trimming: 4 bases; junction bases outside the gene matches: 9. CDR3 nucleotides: TGCAGTGCATTCAGCGGGAGGTGGGGAGAGACCCAGTACTTC. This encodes CSAFSGRWGETQYF.

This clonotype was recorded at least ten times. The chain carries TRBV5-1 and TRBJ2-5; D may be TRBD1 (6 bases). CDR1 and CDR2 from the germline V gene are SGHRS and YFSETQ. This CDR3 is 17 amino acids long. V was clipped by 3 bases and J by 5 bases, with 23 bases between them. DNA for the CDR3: TGCGCCAGCAGCTCGCCGGGACATCAAACCCCGAGGGAGACCCAGTACTTC. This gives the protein CASSSPGHQTPRETQYF.

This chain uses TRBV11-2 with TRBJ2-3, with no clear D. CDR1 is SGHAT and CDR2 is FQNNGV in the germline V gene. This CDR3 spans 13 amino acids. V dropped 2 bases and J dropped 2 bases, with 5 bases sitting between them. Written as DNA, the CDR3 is TGTGCCAGCAGCTTATATGTCACAGATACGCAGTATTTT. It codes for CASSLYVTDTQYF.

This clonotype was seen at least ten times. The CDR3 DNA sequence: TGTGCCAGCAGCCAAGGAAACTTACAAGAGACCCAGTACTTC. Protein sequence: CASSQGNLQETQYF. This chain links TRBV3-1 with TRBJ2-5; D gene ambiguous. V was cut by 1 base and J by 2 bases, with 8 bases left in between. CDR1 and CDR2 from the germline V gene are LGHDT and YNNKEL (reference sequence). The CDR3 spans 14 residues.

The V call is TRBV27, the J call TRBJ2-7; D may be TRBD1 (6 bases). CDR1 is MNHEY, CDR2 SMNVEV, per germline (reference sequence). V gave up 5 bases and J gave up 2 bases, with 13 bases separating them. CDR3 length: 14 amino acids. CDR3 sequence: CASSPGTPPYEQYF. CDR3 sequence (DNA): TGTGCCAGCAGTCCCGGGACACCCCCCTACGAGCAGTACTTC.

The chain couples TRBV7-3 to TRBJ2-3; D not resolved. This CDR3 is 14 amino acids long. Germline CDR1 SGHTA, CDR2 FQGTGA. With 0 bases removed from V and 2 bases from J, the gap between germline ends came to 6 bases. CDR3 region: CASSLTGLTDTQYF. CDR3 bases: TGTGCCAGCAGCTTAACAGGCCTCACAGATACGCAGTATTTT.

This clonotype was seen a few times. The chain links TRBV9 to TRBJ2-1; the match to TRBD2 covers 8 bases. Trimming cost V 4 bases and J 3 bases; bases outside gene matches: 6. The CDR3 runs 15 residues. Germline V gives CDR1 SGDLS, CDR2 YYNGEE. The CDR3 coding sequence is TGTGCCAGCAGCCCCCGACTAGCGATCTACAATGAGCAGTTCTTC. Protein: CASSPRLAIYNEQFF.

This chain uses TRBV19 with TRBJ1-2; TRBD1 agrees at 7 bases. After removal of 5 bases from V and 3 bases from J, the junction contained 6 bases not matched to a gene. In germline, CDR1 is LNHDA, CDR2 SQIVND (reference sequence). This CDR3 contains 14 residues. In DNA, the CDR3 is TGTGCCAGTAGTGACCGGGACAGCGACTATGGCTACACCTTC. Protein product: CASSDRDSDYGYTF.

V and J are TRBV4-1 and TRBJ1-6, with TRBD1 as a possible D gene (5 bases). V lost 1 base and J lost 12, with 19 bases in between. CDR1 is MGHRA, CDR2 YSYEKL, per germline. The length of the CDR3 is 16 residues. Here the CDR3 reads CASSQGPRRGAEPLHF. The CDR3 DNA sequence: TGCGCCAGCAGCCAAGGGCCCCGTAGGGGCGCCGAACCCCTCCACTTT.